This TCR beta chain appears in the sequencing data of a study of T cells in women clearing cervical HPV infection. Overall study context: Cases were women with histologically confirmed HPV16-related CIN3 or worse, including a couple of invasive cancers.

Clones were read by immunoSEQ multiplex PCR, and TCRdb kept only the in-frame ones, dropping some. Here the sample table reports around 30,000 clones. Sequencing was performed on blood buffy coat. This TCR was sampled from a woman between 18 and 75 years old with a cervical HPV16 infection that either progressed to CIN3+ or cleared (not recorded which).

The chain's CDR3 is CASSLATGGGADTQYF. Incomplete CDR3 DNA: TGCGCCAGCAGCTTGGCCACGGGCGGAGGGGCAGATACG. The chain combines TRBV5-1 with TRBJ2-3; D is possibly TRBD2 (6 bases). With the read ending 3 residues before the CDR3 end, the germline J gene is used to fill in that end. Germline lookup yields CDR1 SGHRS and CDR2 YFSETQ. Trimming left V 0 bases short and J 4 bases short, with 15 bases between. CDR3 length: 16 amino acids.